The source of this T cell receptor (beta chain) is a study of blood T cell repertoires in COVID-19. Study context: Sites across the United States, Italy and Spain contributed samples from acute and convalescent COVID-19. From T cells, B-cell-depleted T cells, or PBMCs came the material, which was cDNA or gDNA.

This CDR3 is 13 amino acids long. Germline assignment: CDR1 SEHNR and CDR2 FQNEAQ (reference sequence). The V and J ends lost 5 bases and 7 bases respectively, with 14 bases between them. The Seattle site enrolled patients during active infection and followed them longitudinally. In the authors' workflow: Reference gene primer amplification yielded estimated nucleated cell counts. TCRdb's table, derived via immunoSEQ multiplex PCR, lists solely in-frame clones and lacks some. D and trimming were read from the DNA, whereas the V and J calls and clone size are those reported in that table. The table records 200,000 to 300,000 clones, roughly four fifths of them present only once.

This clonotype was sampled from a woman older than 75 with COVID-19, enrolled during active disease. Sequenced: peripheral blood. The chain carries TRBV7-9 and TRBJ1-1; D not certain. CDR3 DNA sequence: TGTGCCAGCAGCCCCGGCGGGTTACTTGAAGCTTTCTTT. This gives the protein CASSPGGLLEAFF.